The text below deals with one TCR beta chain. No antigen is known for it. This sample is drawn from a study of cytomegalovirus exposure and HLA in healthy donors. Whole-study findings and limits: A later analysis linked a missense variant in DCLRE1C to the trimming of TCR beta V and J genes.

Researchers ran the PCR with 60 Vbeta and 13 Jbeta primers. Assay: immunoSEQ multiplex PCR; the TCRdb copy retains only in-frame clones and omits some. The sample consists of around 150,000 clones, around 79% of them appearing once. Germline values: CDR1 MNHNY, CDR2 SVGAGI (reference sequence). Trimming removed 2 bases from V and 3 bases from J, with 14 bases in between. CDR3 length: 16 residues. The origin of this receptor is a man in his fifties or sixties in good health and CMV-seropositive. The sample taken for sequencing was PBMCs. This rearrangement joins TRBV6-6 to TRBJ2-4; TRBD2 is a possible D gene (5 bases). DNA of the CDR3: TGTGCCAGCAGTTACAGTTACGGGAAATACAAAAACATTCAGTACTTC. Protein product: CASSYSYGKYKNIQYF.